Below are 32 T cell receptor beta chains sequenced from a single sample in a study of T cell repertoires in cytomegalovirus infection. In TCRdb, the reads were re-called with MiXCR into one record per CDR3 protein. The table has more than 200,000 distinct CDR3 sequences, less than 9.5% seen once. What was sequenced was PBMCs. The receptors shown here come from a human donor in good health (CMV status not recorded). Some clones in this sample may be carry-over from other donors' samples.

This chain links TRBV2 with TRBJ2-3, with D unclear. Deletions cut 4 bases from V and 5 bases from J, with 13 bases between. Per the germline V gene, CDR1 is SNHLY and CDR2 is FYNNEI. The CDR3 is 14 amino acids. CDR3 residues: CASSGNGPLDTQYF. DNA of the CDR3: TGTGCCAGCAGTGGAAACGGTCCCCTAGATACGCAGTATTTT.

This clonotype occurred many times. The chain combines TRBV7-6 with TRBJ1-4, with 7 bases aligning to TRBD1. Germline V CDR1 and CDR2: SGHVS, FNYEAQ. The CDR3 sequence is 16 residues long. Trimming at V came to 5 bases and at J to 0 bases, leaving 6 bases not matched to a gene. CDR3 DNA sequence: TGTGCCAGCAGCGCGGACAGGATTGCAACTAATGAAAAACTGTTTTTT. Translation gives CASSADRIATNEKLFF.

This clonotype was seen at least ten times. This chain joins TRBV7-3 and TRBJ2-5; either TRBD1 or TRBD2 may supply D (5 bases each). In germline, CDR1 is SGHTA, CDR2 FQGTGA. The CDR3 runs to 14 residues. V dropped 5 bases and J dropped 2 bases, with 12 bases sitting between them. CDR3 sequence: CASSQGPGQETQYF. In DNA, the CDR3 is TGTGCCAGCAGCCAGGGACCTGGGCAAGAGACCCAGTACTTC.

This clonotype was detected ten times or more. This chain links TRBV4-2 with TRBJ2-4; tentatively, D is TRBD1 (6 bases). The V and J ends lost 0 bases and 3 bases respectively, with 12 bases between them. The CDR3 runs 16 residues. Germline V gene lookup returns CDR1 LGHNA and CDR2 YNFKEQ. This CDR3 reads CASSQDQAGVKNIQYF. DNA of the CDR3: TGTGCCAGCAGCCAAGATCAGGCAGGGGTCAAAAACATTCAGTACTTC.

Many counts were recorded for this clonotype. This chain connects TRBV7-2 to TRBJ1-2, with D unclear. V was clipped by 0 bases and J by 2 bases, with 7 bases between them. CDR1 is SGHTA and CDR2 is FQGNSA in the germline V gene. CDR3 length: 14 amino acids. The CDR3 region is CASSLAGRNYGYTF. CDR3 coding DNA: TGTGCCAGCAGCTTAGCGGGCAGGAACTATGGCTACACCTTC.

The sample holds a few counts of this clonotype. J is TRBJ2-7 and V is TRBV6-2 or TRBV6-3; 12 bases fit TRBD1. Trimming removed 2 bases from V and 6 bases from J; junction bases left unmatched: 8. The germline gives CDR1 MNHEY, CDR2 SVGEGT. The CDR3 loop spans 16 amino acids. The CDR3 coding sequence is TGTGCCAGCAGTTACCCGGGACAGGGGGCCCTCAGCGAGCAGTACTTC. It translates to CASSYPGQGALSEQYF.

This clonotype was recorded many times. The J gene is TRBJ2-5, the V gene TRBV7-2, with D perhaps TRBD2 (5 bases). Trimming removed 5 bases from V and 5 bases from J, with 15 bases in between. The CDR3 sequence is 14 residues long. CDR1 is SGHTA and CDR2 is FQGNSA in the germline V gene. This CDR3 is CASSKDWRGETQYF. In DNA, the CDR3 is TGTGCCAGCAGCAAGGACTGGAGAGGGGAGACCCAGTACTTC.

This clonotype appeared many times. The gene calls are TRBV2 and TRBJ1-1; no clear D. The CDR3 is 15 amino acids. V lost 7 bases, J lost 8 bases, and 23 bases lay in between. Germline-derived CDR1 and CDR2 are SNHLY and FYNNEI. CDR3 nucleotide sequence: TGTGCCAGCAAGGTAACGGAGACCGCCGCCGAGGAAGCTTTCTTT. Its translation: CASKVTETAAEEAFF.

This clonotype was counted at least ten times. V gene TRBV28 combines with J gene TRBJ2-7; 9 nucleotides align to TRBD1. Trimming took 6 bases from V and 3 from J; bases not matched to a gene: 3. Germline assignment: CDR1 MDHEN and CDR2 SYDVKM. The CDR3 runs to 13 residues. The CDR3 region has the DNA TGTGCCAGCAGGCCGGGACAGGGCTACGAGCAGTACTTC. It is translated as CASRPGQGYEQYF.

This clonotype was seen a few times. This sequence joins TRBV9 and TRBJ1-4; D remains unclear. The CDR3 is made up of 15 amino acids. Trimming left V 4 bases short and J 0 bases short, with 10 bases between. Germline assignment: CDR1 SGDLS and CDR2 YYNGEE. The CDR3 sequence: CASSPRRSTNEKLFF. The CDR3, as DNA: TGTGCCAGCAGCCCCCGGAGATCAACTAATGAAAAACTGTTTTTT.

This clonotype was counted ten times or more. CDR3 DNA sequence: TGTGCCAGTAGTCCTTCGTCAGGTTCGGGAAACACCATATATTTT. Translating it yields CASSPSSGSGNTIYF. The chain uses TRBV19 and TRBJ1-3; no reliable D call. This CDR3 region has 15 residues. V was shortened by 5 bases and J by 4 bases, with 15 bases between the two germline ends. Germline V gives CDR1 LNHDA, CDR2 SQIVND (reference sequence).

This clonotype appeared many times. V is TRBV7-8 and J is TRBJ1-5; 9 nucleotides align to TRBD1. The V gene end was trimmed by 3 bases and the J gene end by 6 bases; junction bases not matched to a gene: 6. Germline CDR1 SGHVS, CDR2 FQNEAQ. The CDR3 sequence is 15 residues long. In nucleotides, the CDR3 is TGTGCCAGCAGCTTGCAGACAGGGGGTGGTCAGCCCCAGCATTTT. Translated: CASSLQTGGGQPQHF.

This clonotype was seen many times. The V and J genes are TRBV11-2 and TRBJ2-4; D possibly matches TRBD1 or TRBD2 (5 bases each). The germline V gene has CDR1 SGHAT and CDR2 FQNNGV. The V end lost 3 bases, the J end lost 6 bases, and 18 bases lay between the germline ends. The CDR3 extends over 16 amino acids. The CDR3 loop is CASSFRRGERRNIQYF. Here the CDR3 DNA reads TGTGCCAGCAGCTTTAGGCGAGGGGAGAGGAGAAACATTCAGTACTTC.

This clonotype was counted many times. V and J are TRBV7-8 and TRBJ1-1; TRBD1 agrees at 7 bases. The CDR3 has 16 residues. The junction had 7 bases not matched to a gene; V was cut back by 1 base and J by 2 bases. Germline CDR1 SGHVS, CDR2 FQNEAQ. The CDR3 protein is CASSLVSQGFNTEAFF. The CDR3 DNA is TGTGCCAGCAGCTTAGTATCACAGGGGTTCAACACTGAAGCTTTCTTT.

This clonotype was observed a few times. The chain is built from TRBV25-1 and TRBJ1-2; 9 positions match TRBD1. In germline, CDR1 is MGHDK, CDR2 SYGVNS. The CDR3 covers 14 residues. Trimming at V came to 7 bases and at J to 8 bases, leaving 11 bases not matched to a gene. The CDR3 reads CASKGTGTNSGYTF. CDR3 in DNA: TGTGCCAGCAAGGGGACAGGGACGAACTCGGGCTACACCTTC.

In nucleotides, the CDR3 is TGTGCCAGTATGGTAGTTCGCGGCACTGAAGCTTTCTTT. It is translated as CASMVVRGTEAFF. This chain uses TRBV19 with TRBJ1-1; D gene uncertain. Trimming cost V 7 bases and J 4 bases, with 13 bases left between them. CDR1 and CDR2 from the germline V gene are LNHDA and SQIVND (reference sequence). CDR3 size: 13 residues.

This clonotype was counted ten times or more. This sequence joins TRBV19 and TRBJ2-7; 7 positions agree with TRBD1. CDR1 and CDR2 (germline): LNHDA, SQIVND (reference sequence). After removal of 1 base from V and 6 bases from J, the junction contained 3 bases not matched to a gene. This CDR3 is built from 13 residues. CDR3 DNA: TGTGCCAGTAGTATAGCGACAGGGATCGAGCAGTACTTC. Translated: CASSIATGIEQYF.

The chain couples TRBV5-5 to TRBJ2-1, with D uncertain. The CDR3 is made up of 14 amino acids. Germline V gives CDR1 SGHKS, CDR2 YYEKEE (reference sequence). Trimming removed 2 bases at V and 9 bases at J, with 15 bases between. CDR3 sequence: CASSLSYLDGEQFF. CDR3 coding DNA: TGTGCCAGCAGCTTATCTTATTTGGACGGTGAGCAGTTCTTC.

The sample holds a few counts of this clonotype. This chain uses TRBV7-8 with TRBJ2-1; D is ambiguous. Germline CDR1 is SGHVS and CDR2 is FQNEAQ. V was clipped by 6 bases and J by 16 bases, with 22 bases between them. This CDR3 spans 13 amino acids. CDR3 bases: TGTGCCAGCAGGTTACCATTCCTCGGTCCGGTTTTCTTC. Amino acids: CASRLPFLGPVFF.

Many counts were recorded for this clonotype. This rearrangement joins TRBV7-2 to TRBJ1-1; maybe TRBD1 (5 bases). V lost 8 bases, J lost 4 bases, and 11 bases lay in between. The CDR3 consists of 12 residues. Germline V lookup: CDR1 SGHTA, CDR2 FQGNSA. For the CDR3, the DNA is TGTGCCAGCCGCCGGGGCGGCACTGAAGCTTTCTTT. Its protein is CASRRGGTEAFF.

CDR3 DNA sequence: TGTGCCACCAGCAGAGATTATGGGGGGAGAGATCAGCCCCAGCATTTT. Amino acid sequence: CATSRDYGGRDQPQHF. This chain uses TRBV15 with TRBJ1-5; perhaps TRBD1 as D (5 bases). Trimming took off 0 bases at V and 5 bases at J, with 14 bases between the two ends. This CDR3 is built from 16 residues. CDR1 LNHNV and CDR2 YYDKDF come from the germline V gene (reference sequence).

This clonotype was seen only a few times. This sequence joins TRBV7-2 and TRBJ1-4, with 7 bases lining up with TRBD1. The germline CDR1 and CDR2 sequences are SGHTA and FQGNSA. Trimming at V came to 0 bases and at J to 0 bases, leaving 13 bases not matched to a gene. The CDR3 runs 20 residues. The CDR3 DNA reads TGTGCCAGCAGCTTAGCCGAACTGGGGACAGCAAACCCAACTAATGAAAAACTGTTTTTT. Translation gives CASSLAELGTANPTNEKLFF. The whole variable domain, remainder taken from reference TRBV7-2 and TRBJ1-4, is GAGVSQSPSNKVTEKGKDVELRCDPISGHTALYWYRQSLGQGLEFLIYFQGNSAPDKSGLPSDRFSAERTGGSVSTLTIQRTQQEDSAVYLCASSLAELGTANPTNEKLFFGSGTQLSVL.

This clonotype has a count of ten or more. The chain uses TRBV20-1 and TRBJ2-7; 7 bases fit TRBD2. J gave up 7 bases and V 5 bases, and 11 bases lay outside the gene matches. The CDR3 contains 13 residues. Per germline, CDR1 DFQATT and CDR2 SNEGSKA (reference sequence). The CDR3 DNA follows: TGCAGTGCTGTACTAGCGTACTCATTAGAGCAGTACTTC. Encoded protein: CSAVLAYSLEQYF.

By proportion, this clonotype is medium-sized. V is TRBV7-2 and J is TRBJ2-6; 7 bases are shared with TRBD2. The CDR3 has 16 amino acids. Germline V CDR1 and CDR2: SGHTA, FQGNSA. Trimming took 7 bases from V and 0 from J; bases not matched to a gene: 6. The CDR3 region has the DNA TGTGCCAGCACCTTGGGGGGGGGCTCTGGGGCCAACGTCCTGACTTTC. Its translation: CASTLGGGSGANVLTF.

This clonotype was detected ten times or more. This chain uses TRBV19 with TRBJ2-7, with D possibly being TRBD1 (6 bases). Trimming pared 6 bases from V and 2 bases from J, leaving 14 bases between. Looked up from germline, CDR1 is LNHDA and CDR2 is SQIVND (reference sequence). The CDR3 is made up of 14 amino acids. The CDR3 DNA reads TGTGCCAGTAGCAGACAGGTTCCCCCCTACGAGCAGTACTTC. Its protein product is CASSRQVPPYEQYF.

This clonotype appeared many times. This sequence joins TRBV6-1 and TRBJ2-7; D call uncertain. The CDR3 is 15 amino acids. Per the germline V gene, CDR1 is MNHNS and CDR2 is SASEGT. The V end lost 5 bases, the J end lost 4 bases, and 18 bases lay between the germline ends. CDR3 sequence reads: CASSSLPSGAYEQYF. As DNA, the CDR3 is TGTGCCAGCAGTTCCTTACCTTCAGGAGCATACGAGCAGTACTTC.

Of note for this clonotype: This clone may be a read error of a much larger clone one base away. This sequence joins TRBV28 and TRBJ2-7; the D call may be TRBD1 or TRBD2 (6 bases each). Per germline, CDR1 MDHEN and CDR2 SYDVKM. The CDR3 is 15 residues long. V was pared by 6 bases and J by 4 bases, with 19 bases between. DNA for the CDR3: TGTGCCAGCAGGGGGGCGGGACTGGGGGCTTACGAGCAGTACTTC. Its protein product is CASRGAGLGAYEQYF.

This clonotype was observed a few times. This chain joins TRBV28 and TRBJ2-7; D gene ambiguous. V lost 8 bases, J lost 7 bases, and 15 bases lay in between. The CDR3 has 12 residues. CDR1 MDHEN and CDR2 SYDVKM come from the germline V gene. CDR3 DNA sequence: TGTGCCAGCCAGCTCCTCTACGGGGAGCAGTACTTC. Translated: CASQLLYGEQYF.

This clonotype was seen more than once but under ten times. This chain uses TRBV29-1 with TRBJ2-5, with 8 bases identical to TRBD2. Trimming removed 4 bases from V and 5 bases from J; junction bases left unmatched: 12. Germline V lookup: CDR1 SQVTM, CDR2 ANQGSEA. This CDR3 is built from 15 residues. Here the CDR3 DNA reads TGCAGCGTTGTCGGGACGGGGGGGGACCTTGAGACCCAGTACTTC. Encoded protein: CSVVGTGGDLETQYF.

The gene calls are TRBV18 and TRBJ2-2; 8 bases line up with TRBD2. Germline CDR1 and CDR2: KGHSH and LQKENI. The CDR3 is 16 amino acids. V lost 3 bases, J lost 5 bases, and 8 bases stayed unmatched. The CDR3 loop reads CASSPQRETGTGELFF. The CDR3 coding sequence is TGTGCCAGCTCACCGCAGCGGGAGACCGGGACCGGGGAGCTGTTTTTT.

J is TRBJ2-2 and V is TRBV20-1; TRBD2 matches 11 bases. Germline V CDR1 and CDR2: DFQATT, SNEGSKA (reference sequence). Trimming took 6 bases from V and 0 from J; bases not matched to a gene: 9. CDR3 length equals 17 residues. This chain's CDR3 is CSATGTSGTPNTGELFF. The CDR3 bases are TGCAGTGCAACCGGGACTAGCGGAACCCCGAACACCGGGGAGCTGTTTTTT.

This clonotype was seen a handful of times. CDR3 in amino acids: CASSQVTSSGNTIYF. The DNA for the CDR3 is TGTGCCAGCAGCCAAGTAACCAGCTCTGGAAACACCATATATTTT. The chain recombines TRBV14 with TRBJ1-3; no reliable D call. Germline lookup yields CDR1 SGHDN and CDR2 FVKESK. The germline V and J ends were trimmed by 1 base and 0 bases, with 7 bases remaining between them. This CDR3 has 15 residues.